The following is a T cell receptor beta chain sequence with its context. This specimen comes from a study of ipilimumab plus nivolumab after autologous stem cell transplantation. The CDR3 loop spans 15 amino acids. V lost 2 bases to trimming and J lost 10 bases; unmatched junction nucleotides: 9. CDR1 and CDR2 (germline): SGHVS, FNYEAQ. Sequencing used immunoSEQ multiplex PCR; TCRdb keeps in-frame clones, though not all of them. The profile shows 10,000 to 15,000 clones, roughly 72% of them singletons. Checkpoint therapy with ipilimumab 1 mg/kg began 14 to 28 days after transplant. Through week 26, nivolumab 3 mg/kg IV was given weeks 1, 4, 7, 10, then biweekly.

The V call is TRBV7-6, the J call TRBJ2-5; 11 positions match TRBD1. The sequence was obtained from a male donor with diffuse large B-cell lymphoma. The sample in question was PBMCs, obtained in a trial of ipilimumab plus nivolumab as post-transplant consolidation. As DNA, the CDR3 is TGTGCCAGCAGCTTACGACCGGGACAGGGGGAACTCCAGTACTTC. Its protein product is CASSLRPGQGELQYF.